Included here is one T cell receptor beta chain sequence, with context. The sample is drawn from a study of cytomegalovirus exposure and HLA in healthy donors. A multiplex PCR was run with 60 Vbeta primers and 13 Jbeta primers. The repertoire was sequenced with immunoSEQ multiplex PCR; TCRdb's copy has only in-frame clones and lacks some. The sample lists roughly 120,000 clones, around 9% occurring once. Germline V gene lookup returns CDR1 SEHNR and CDR2 FQNEAQ (reference sequence). The V end was cut by 5 bases, the J end by 1 base, with 8 bases between. The CDR3 sequence is 13 residues long. The chain combines TRBV7-9 with TRBJ2-5, with D unclear. The sample comprised PBMCs. This clonotype was obtained from a middle-aged man in good health and CMV-seronegative. The CDR3 here is CASSLVLQETQYF. CDR3 nucleotide sequence: TGTGCCAGCAGCCTAGTCCTCCAAGAGACCCAGTACTTC.